Below, one TCR beta chain is given with its context. These data are taken from a study of blood T cell repertoires in COVID-19. Study in general: The cDNA or gDNA used as material had been derived from T cells, B-cell-depleted T cells, or PBMCs.

Enrollment of patients from Seattle took place during active infection, with longitudinal follow-up. The method was immunoSEQ multiplex PCR; TCRdb's version includes in-frame clones alone and lacks a portion of them. The profile shows some 360,000 clones, over 85% of them singletons. The V gene's germline CDR1 is SGHVS and CDR2 FQNEAQ. With 4 bases removed from V and 5 bases from J, the gap between germline ends came to 11 bases. This CDR3 is built from 13 residues. This chain uses TRBV7-8 with TRBJ1-1; D unresolved. The clonotype comes from a woman aged 60-75 years with COVID-19, enrolled during active disease. The sequenced sample consisted of peripheral blood. The CDR3 sequence is CASSWAPTTEAFF. The CDR3 DNA reads TGTGCCAGCAGCTGGGCCCCGACAACTGAAGCTTTCTTT.